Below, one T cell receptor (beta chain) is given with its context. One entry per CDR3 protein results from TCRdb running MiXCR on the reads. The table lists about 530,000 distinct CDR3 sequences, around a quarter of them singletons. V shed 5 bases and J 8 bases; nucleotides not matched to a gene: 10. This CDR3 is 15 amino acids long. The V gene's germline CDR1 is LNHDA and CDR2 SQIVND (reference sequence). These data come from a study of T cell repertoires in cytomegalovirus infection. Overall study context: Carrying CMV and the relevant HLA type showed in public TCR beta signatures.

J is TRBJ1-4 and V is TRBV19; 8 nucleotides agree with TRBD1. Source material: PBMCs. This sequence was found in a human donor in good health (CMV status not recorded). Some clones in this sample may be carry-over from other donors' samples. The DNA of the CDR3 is TGTGCCAGTAGTCTTCCCGGGACAGGCGGGGAAAAACTGTTTTTT. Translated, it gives CASSLPGTGGEKLFF.